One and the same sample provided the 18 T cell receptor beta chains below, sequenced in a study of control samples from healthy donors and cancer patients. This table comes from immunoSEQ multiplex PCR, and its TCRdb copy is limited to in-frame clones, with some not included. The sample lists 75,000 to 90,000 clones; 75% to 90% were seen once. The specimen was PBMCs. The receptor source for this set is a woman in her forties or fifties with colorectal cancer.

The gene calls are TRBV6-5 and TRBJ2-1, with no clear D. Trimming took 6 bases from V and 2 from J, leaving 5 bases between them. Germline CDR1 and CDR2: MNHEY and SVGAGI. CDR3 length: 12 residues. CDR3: CASRDPYNEQFF. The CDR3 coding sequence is TGTGCCAGCAGAGACCCCTACAATGAGCAGTTCTTC.

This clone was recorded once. The CDR3 sequence is CASLKNRDSIMNTEAFF. For the CDR3, the DNA is TGTGCCAGCTTAAAAAACCGGGACAGTATCATGAACACTGAAGCTTTCTTT. This chain uses TRBV18 with TRBJ1-1; TRBD1 matches at 7 bases. The J segment lost 0 bases and the V segment lost 7 bases, leaving 14 bases of the junction unmatched. The length of the CDR3 is 17 residues. Germline V gene lookup returns CDR1 KGHSH and CDR2 LQKENI.

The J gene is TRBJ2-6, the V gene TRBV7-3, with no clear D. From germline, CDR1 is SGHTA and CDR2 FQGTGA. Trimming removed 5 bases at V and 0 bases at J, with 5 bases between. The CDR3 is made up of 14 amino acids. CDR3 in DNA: TGTGCCAGCAGCGTAGACTCTGGGGCCAACGTCCTGACTTTC. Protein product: CASSVDSGANVLTF. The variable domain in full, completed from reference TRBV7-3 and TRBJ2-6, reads GAGVSQTPSNKVTEKGKYVELRCDPISGHTALYWYRQSLGQGPEFLIYFQGTGAADDSGLPNDRFFAVRPEGSVSTLKIQRTERGDSAVYLCASSVDSGANVLTFGAGSRLTVL.

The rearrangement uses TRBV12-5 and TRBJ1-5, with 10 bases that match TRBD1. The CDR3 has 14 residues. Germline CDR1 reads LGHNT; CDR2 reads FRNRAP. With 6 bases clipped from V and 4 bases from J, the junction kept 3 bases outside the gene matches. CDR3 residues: CASGPGQGNQPQHF. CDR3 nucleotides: TGTGCTAGTGGCCCGGGACAGGGGAATCAGCCCCAGCATTTT. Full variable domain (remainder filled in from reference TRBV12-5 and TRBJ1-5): DARVTQTPRHKVTEMGQEVTMRCQPILGHNTVFWYRQTMMQGLELLAYFRNRAPLDDSGMPKDRFSAEMPDATLATLKIQPSEPRDSAVYFCASGPGQGNQPQHFGDGTRLSIL.

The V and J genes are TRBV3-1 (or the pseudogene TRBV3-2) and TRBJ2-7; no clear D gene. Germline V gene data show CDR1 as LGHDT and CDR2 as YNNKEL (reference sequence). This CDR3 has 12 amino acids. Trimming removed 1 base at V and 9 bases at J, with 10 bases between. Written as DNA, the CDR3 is TGTGCCAGCAGCCAAGGTGGGGTCGGGCAGTACGTC. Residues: CASSQGGVGQYV.

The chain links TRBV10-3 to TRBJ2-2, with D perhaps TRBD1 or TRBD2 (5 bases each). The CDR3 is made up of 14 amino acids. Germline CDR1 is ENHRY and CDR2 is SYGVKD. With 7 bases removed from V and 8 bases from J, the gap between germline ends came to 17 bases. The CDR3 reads CAITPGTPGGELFF. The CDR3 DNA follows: TGTGCCATCACCCCCGGGACGCCCGGGGGGGAGCTGTTTTTT.

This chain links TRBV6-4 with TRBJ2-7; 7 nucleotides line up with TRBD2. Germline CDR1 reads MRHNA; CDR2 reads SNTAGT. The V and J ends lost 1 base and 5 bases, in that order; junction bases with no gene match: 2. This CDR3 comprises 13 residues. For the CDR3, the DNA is TGTGCCAGCAGTGACTACGGGGGGAACGAGCAGTACGTC. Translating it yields CASSDYGGNEQYV.

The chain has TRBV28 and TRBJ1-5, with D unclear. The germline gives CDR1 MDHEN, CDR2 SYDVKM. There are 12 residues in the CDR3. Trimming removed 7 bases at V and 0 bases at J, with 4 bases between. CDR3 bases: TGTGCCAGCACCTATAGCAATCAGCCCCAGCATTTT. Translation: CASTYSNQPQHF.

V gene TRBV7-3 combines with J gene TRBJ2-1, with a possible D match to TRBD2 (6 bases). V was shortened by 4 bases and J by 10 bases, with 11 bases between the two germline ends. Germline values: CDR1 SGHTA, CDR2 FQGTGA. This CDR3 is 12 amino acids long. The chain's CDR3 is CASSSGTGEQFF. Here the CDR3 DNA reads TGTGCCAGCAGCTCTGGGACTGGGGAGCAGTTCTTC. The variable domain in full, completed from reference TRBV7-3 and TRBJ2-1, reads GAGVSQTPSNKVTEKGKYVELRCDPISGHTALYWYRQSLGQGPEFLIYFQGTGAADDSGLPNDRFFAVRPEGSVSTLKIQRTERGDSAVYLCASSSGTGEQFFGPGTRLTVL.

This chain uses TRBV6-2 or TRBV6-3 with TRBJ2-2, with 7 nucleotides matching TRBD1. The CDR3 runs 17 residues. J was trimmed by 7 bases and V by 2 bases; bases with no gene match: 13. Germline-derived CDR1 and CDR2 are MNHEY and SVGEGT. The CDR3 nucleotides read TGTGCCAGCAGTTACGGGACAGTGGGTCTCTATGTCGGGGAGCTGTTTTTT. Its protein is CASSYGTVGLYVGELFF.

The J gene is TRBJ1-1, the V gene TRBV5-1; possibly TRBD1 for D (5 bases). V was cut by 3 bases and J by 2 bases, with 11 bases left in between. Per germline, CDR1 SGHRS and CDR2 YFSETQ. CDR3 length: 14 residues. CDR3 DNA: TGCGCCAGCAGCTGGGCAAGGGGCAACACTGAAGCTTTCTTT. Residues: CASSWARGNTEAFF. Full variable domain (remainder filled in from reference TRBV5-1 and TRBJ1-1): KAGVTQTPRYLIKTRGQQVTLSCSPISGHRSVSWYQQTPGQGLQFLFEYFSETQRNKGNFPGRFSGRQFSNSRSEMNVSTLELGDSALYLCASSWARGNTEAFFGQGTRLTVV.

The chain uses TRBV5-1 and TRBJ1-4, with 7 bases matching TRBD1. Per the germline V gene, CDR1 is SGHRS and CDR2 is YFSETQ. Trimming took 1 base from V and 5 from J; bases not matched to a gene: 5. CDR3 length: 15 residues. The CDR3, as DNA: TGCGCCAGCAGCTTGTCTGGGACAGTGAATGAAAAACTGTTTTTT. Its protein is CASSLSGTVNEKLFF.

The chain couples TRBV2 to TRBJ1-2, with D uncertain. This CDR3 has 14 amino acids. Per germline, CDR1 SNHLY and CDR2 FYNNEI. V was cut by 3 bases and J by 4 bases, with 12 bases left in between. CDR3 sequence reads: CASSENLGPYGYTF. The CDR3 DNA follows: TGTGCCAGCAGTGAGAACCTAGGGCCCTATGGCTACACCTTC.

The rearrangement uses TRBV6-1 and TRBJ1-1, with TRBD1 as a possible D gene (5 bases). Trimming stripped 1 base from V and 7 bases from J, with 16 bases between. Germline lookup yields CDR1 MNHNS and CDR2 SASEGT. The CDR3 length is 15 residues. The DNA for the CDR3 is TGTGCCAGCAGTGAAGGGGGCGGCTCCTGGGGTGAAGCTTTCTTT. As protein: CASSEGGGSWGEAFF.

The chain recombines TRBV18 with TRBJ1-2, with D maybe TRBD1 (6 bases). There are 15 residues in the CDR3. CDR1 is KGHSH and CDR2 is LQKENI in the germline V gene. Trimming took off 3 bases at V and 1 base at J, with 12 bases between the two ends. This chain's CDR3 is CASSPPGQINYGYTF. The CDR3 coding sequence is TGTGCCAGCTCACCCCCGGGACAAATTAACTATGGCTACACCTTC. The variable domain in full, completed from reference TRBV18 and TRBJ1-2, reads NAGVMQNPRHLVRRRGQEARLRCSPMKGHSHVYWYRQLPEEGLKFMVYLQKENIIDESGMPKERFSAEFPKEGPSILRIQQVVRGDSAAYFCASSPPGQINYGYTFGSGTRLTVV.

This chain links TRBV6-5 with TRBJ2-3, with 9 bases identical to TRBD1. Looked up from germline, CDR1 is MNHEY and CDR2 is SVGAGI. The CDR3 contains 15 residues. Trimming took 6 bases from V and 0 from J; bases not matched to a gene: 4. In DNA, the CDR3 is TGTGCCAGCAGGACAGGGGGTCTTAGCACAGATACGCAGTATTTT. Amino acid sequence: CASRTGGLSTDTQYF.

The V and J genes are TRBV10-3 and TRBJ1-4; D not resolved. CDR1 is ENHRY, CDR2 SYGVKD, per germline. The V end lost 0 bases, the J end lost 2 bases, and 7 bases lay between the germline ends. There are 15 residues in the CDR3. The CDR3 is CAISESRGTNEKLFF. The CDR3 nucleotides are TGTGCCATCAGTGAGTCGCGGGGTACTAATGAAAAACTGTTTTTT.

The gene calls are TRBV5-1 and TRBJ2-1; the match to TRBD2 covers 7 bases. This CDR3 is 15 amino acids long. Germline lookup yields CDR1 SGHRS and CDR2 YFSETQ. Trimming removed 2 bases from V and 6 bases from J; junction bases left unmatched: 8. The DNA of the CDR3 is TGCGCCAGCAGCTTTACCGGGACTATGCCCAATGAGCAGTTCTTC. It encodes CASSFTGTMPNEQFF.